This TCR beta chain was found in a study of cytomegalovirus exposure and HLA in healthy donors (dated by TCRdb to the late 2010s). About the investigation overall: A later analysis indicated that the 120 or so validation repertoires were generated on the platform also employed for the 700 or so repertoires of the first cohort. The study aimed to test whether signatures of past pathogen exposure could be identified by cataloging public T cell receptors. In addition to the first cohort of about 650 subjects, a separate validation cohort of 120 different subjects was used. High-throughput TCR immunosequencing, statistical association of individual TCRs with disease status, and machine learning were combined to predict cytomegalovirus infection status. The study at large found these results: Subsequent analysis determined that TCRs grouped into clusters in the first cohort also showed a tendency toward co-occurrence across the 130 or so validation repertoires, and roughly 95% of cluster scores exceeded 0. A total of 150 to 200 TCR beta chains were listed by the study as associated with cytomegalovirus. In both the original and validation cohorts, the classifier was reported to diagnose cytomegalovirus status with high specificity and sensitivity. A later analysis had no HLA typing for the validation cohort, so co-occurrence there was scored across all 110 or so repertoires. The authors suggested that the approach could potentially be generalized to other disease states and immunological phenotypes. Most TCR sequences were seen in very few donors, while some public TCRs were found in many individuals. In vitro tests confirmed that a few of the cytomegalovirus-associated TCR beta chains recognize cytomegalovirus antigens.

The CDR3 numbers 15 residues from cysteine through phenylalanine. Kept here is only the CDR3 DNA, which spans 45 bases and is read in frame from base 1. V ends up 5 bases short and J 5 bases short, with an unmatched junction base count of 10. The germline V gene (reference sequence) supplies CDR1 LNHNV and CDR2 YYDKDF. Library prep was done by the immunoSEQ multiplex PCR assay. Regarding the original processing steps: A statistical classification framework was built for diagnosing cytomegalovirus status from the catalog of TCR beta chain sequences. In TCRdb, the immuneACCESS table is reduced to in-frame sequences with V and J assigned. These tables do not hold every clone; where another copy was compared, an unresolved V gene accounts for under half, and the others remain unexplained. Clonal size and the V and J genes are those of that table, whereas D and trimming came from the DNA. In all, the sample holds roughly 300,000 clones, and about nine tenths of those were seen once. Around 0.84% of the sample goes to the ten largest clones.

Turning to this clone: The antigen it binds to is not known. No base qualities exist here, and no much larger clone lies one base off it.

The donors belonged to the validation cohort of over a hundred subjects, which was separate from the roughly 670-subject first cohort. The sequenced sample was PBMCs. The clonotype was recovered from a young woman in good health and CMV-seronegative. Recombination connected TRBV15 to TRBJ2-7, and 9 junction bases match TRBD2. The CDR3 region has the sequence CATSRLAGEGHEQYF. In nucleotide form, the sequence is TGTGCCACCAGCCGATTAGCGGGAGAGGGGCACGAGCAGTACTTC.